This record looks at one T cell receptor (beta chain) sequence and its context. The sample originates from a study of CD8 T cells in Susac syndrome. CD8+ and CD4+ blood T cells underwent TCR beta sequencing. TEMRA cells were FACS-enriched, with CD8+ and CD4+ T cells isolated negatively. The germline V and J ends were trimmed by 6 bases and 0 bases, with 16 bases remaining between them. The CDR3 contains 16 residues. Germline V gene lookup returns CDR1 MDHEN and CDR2 SYDVKM. With random hexamers, roughly 0.45 to 1 ug RNA was reverse transcribed. immunoSEQ multiplex PCR amplified TCR beta CDR3 across 54 Vbeta, 13 Jbeta. TCRdb re-derived calls from the immunoSEQ multiplex PCR reads in MiXCR, one entry per CDR3 protein. The data contain about 240,000 distinct CDR3 sequences, about 96% of them singletons.

The source is a human donor with Susac syndrome. The specimen was CD4+ T cells from PBMCs. The chain is built from TRBV28 and TRBJ2-3, with D possibly matching TRBD1 (6 bases). CDR3 in amino acids: CASSRDRNPSTDTQYF. The DNA of the CDR3 is TGTGCCAGCAGCCGCGACAGGAATCCTAGCACAGATACGCAGTATTTT. Using reference TRBV28 and TRBJ2-3 for the parts outside the CDR3, the full variable domain is DVKVTQSSRYLVKRTGEKVFLECVQDMDHENMFWYRQDPGLGLRLIYFSYDVKMKEKGDIPEGYSVSREKKERFSLILESASTNQTSMYLCASSRDRNPSTDTQYFGPGTRLTVL.